The entry that follows covers one T cell receptor beta chain sequence. Its antigen is unidentified. The data were obtained in a study of Tregs in tolerant kidney transplant recipients. Background on the study: Mixed chimerism was transient after nonmyeloablative marrow transplants from related graft donors.

Study-wide results and limits: Tolerant patients' donor-specific Tregs expanded beyond overall Tregs, suggesting antigen-driven growth. The most relevant donor-specific Treg TCRbeta repertoire apparently came from expansion with activated donor B cells. The small number of patients limits these findings pending further validation.

The assay was immunoSEQ multiplex PCR, and TCRdb's table has in-frame clones only and misses some. The sample has some 66,000 clones; just under 95% are singletons. This CDR3 has 14 residues. V trimming: 0 bases; J trimming: 4 bases; junction bases outside the gene matches: 2. Germline V gives CDR1 LGHNA, CDR2 YSLEER. The sample here was CD8+ T cells from blood, taken before the transplant. The clonotype was recovered from a human donor who received a combined kidney and bone marrow transplant. V is TRBV4-3 and J is TRBJ2-5; 7 bases align to TRBD2. The CDR3 sequence is CASSQDGGVETQYF. CDR3 coding DNA: TGCGCCAGCAGCCAAGATGGGGGGGTAGAGACCCAGTACTTC.